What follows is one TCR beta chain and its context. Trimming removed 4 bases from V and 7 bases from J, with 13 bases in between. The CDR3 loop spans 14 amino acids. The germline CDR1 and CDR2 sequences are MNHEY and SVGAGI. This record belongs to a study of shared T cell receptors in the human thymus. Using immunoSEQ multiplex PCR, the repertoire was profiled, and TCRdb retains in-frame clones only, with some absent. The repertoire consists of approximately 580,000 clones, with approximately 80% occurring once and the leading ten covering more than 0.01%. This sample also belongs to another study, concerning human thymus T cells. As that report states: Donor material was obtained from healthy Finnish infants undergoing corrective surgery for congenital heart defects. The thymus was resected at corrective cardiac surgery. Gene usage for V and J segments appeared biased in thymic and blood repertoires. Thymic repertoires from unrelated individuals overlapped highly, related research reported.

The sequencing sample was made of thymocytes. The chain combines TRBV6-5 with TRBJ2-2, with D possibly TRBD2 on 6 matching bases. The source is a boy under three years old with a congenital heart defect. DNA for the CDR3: TGTGCCAGCAGTTCCCCCCGGGAGAGCGGGGAGCTGTTTTTT. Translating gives CASSSPRESGELFF.